This TCR beta chain was retrieved from a study of T cells in Graves' hyperthyroidism and ophthalmopathy. Ophthalmopathy patients had moderate-to-severe active disease, CAS ≥3, NOSPECS ≥4, and disease duration under 3 months. Not enrolled were patients with uncontrolled infection, other autoimmune disease, pregnancy or lactation. PBMCs came from more than 9.5 ml fresh peripheral blood. Researchers amplified the TCR beta CDR3 regions from RNA transcripts. Primed by the HTBI set, a first-round RT-PCR was run on the TCR CDR3. TCRdb recomputed calls from the multiplex PCR reads with MiXCR, one row per CDR3 protein. The sample includes about 300,000 distinct CDR3 sequences, around 19% of them seen just once. This clonotype was counted many times. This clonotype originated in a man in his fifties with Graves' ophthalmopathy. What was sequenced was blood.

CDR3 sequence reads: CSLTGGNEQYF. DNA for the CDR3: TGCAGCTTGACAGGGGGCAACGAGCAGTACTTC. This rearrangement joins TRBV20-1 to TRBJ2-7, with 10 positions matching TRBD1. The CDR3 loop spans 11 amino acids. Germline V gives CDR1 DFQATT, CDR2 SNEGSKA (reference sequence).